A single sample is the source of the 8 T cell receptor beta chains below, sequenced in a study of vaccination and CD4 T cells after COVID-19. Researchers used the Oncomine TCR Beta short-read assay to sequence DNA from cultured CD4+ T cells. TCRdb ran MiXCR on the PCR reads and lists one entry per CDR3 protein. The table includes around 19,000 distinct CDR3 sequences, 45% to 70% detected once. Stated treatment: approximately nine-day PBMC culture with coronavirus spike peptide pools or control peptides (ViraFEST assay). No antigen has been assigned to these receptors. The specimen was CD4+ T cells from blood, cultured in vitro. The receptor set was obtained from a human donor who had recovered from COVID-19.

This clonotype has a single count. The J gene is TRBJ2-3, the V gene TRBV11-2; TRBD1 aligns across 8 bases. The V gene end was trimmed by 5 bases and the J gene end by 3 bases; junction bases not matched to a gene: 10. The germline V gene encodes CDR1 SGHAT and CDR2 FQNNGV. This CDR3 is built from 16 residues. CDR3 in amino acids: CASSPRQGRGTDTQYF. The CDR3, as DNA: TGTGCCAGCAGCCCTCGACAGGGGCGAGGGACAGATACGCAGTATTTT.

The CDR3 loop reads CASTISGGAGYTEAFF. In DNA form, the CDR3 reads TGTGCCAGCACCATATCCGGGGGGGCAGGTTACACTGAAGCTTTCTTT. The chain uses TRBV28 and TRBJ1-1; D possibly corresponds to TRBD1 (6 bases). From germline, CDR1 is MDHEN and CDR2 SYDVKM. V lost 7 bases and J 3 bases, leaving 21 bases between the germline ends. CDR3 size: 16 residues.

V usage is TRBV12-3 or TRBV12-4 and J usage is TRBJ2-2, with 13 bases fitting TRBD2. This CDR3 is built from 17 residues. J gave up 8 bases and V 7 bases, and 13 bases lay outside the gene matches. This CDR3 reads CASTPRTSGSFQGELFF. DNA for the CDR3: TGTGCCAGCACCCCACGGACTAGCGGGAGTTTTCAGGGGGAGCTGTTTTTT.

This clonotype was seen a handful of times. The genes are TRBV18 and TRBJ2-7, with D perhaps matching TRBD1 or TRBD2 (5 bases each). Germline V gene sequence: CDR1 KGHSH, CDR2 LQKENI. This CDR3 contains 13 residues. V lost 5 bases, J lost 3 bases, and 11 bases lay in between. The CDR3 DNA is TGTGCCAGCTCAACCGGGGCTAACTACGAGCAGTACTTC. Protein sequence: CASSTGANYEQYF.

This chain uses TRBV25-1 with TRBJ2-5; 9 bases fit TRBD1. This CDR3 is 17 amino acids long. CDR1 is MGHDK and CDR2 is SYGVNS in the germline V gene. V was pared by 4 bases and J by 1 base, with 10 bases of the junction left unmatched. The CDR3 sequence is CASSVSTGTGIQETQYF. Written as DNA, the CDR3 is TGTGCCAGCAGTGTATCTACCGGGACAGGGATCCAAGAGACCCAGTACTTC.

CDR3 DNA: TGTGCCAGCAGTTACGACAGTTGGACAGATACGCAGTATTTT. Its protein product is CASSYDSWTDTQYF. The chain combines TRBV6-5 with TRBJ2-3, with TRBD1 as a possible D gene (5 bases). The germline V and J ends were trimmed by 2 bases and 3 bases, with 9 bases remaining between them. The length of the CDR3 is 14 residues. The germline CDR1 and CDR2 sequences are MNHEY and SVGAGI.

The chain combines TRBV28 with TRBJ2-1; 7 bases match TRBD2. The CDR3 runs to 16 residues. With V trimmed by 5 bases and J by 4 bases, 11 bases remained unmatched. Germline V gene data show CDR1 as MDHEN and CDR2 as SYDVKM. The CDR3: CASSMADGRWYNEQFF. The DNA for the CDR3 is TGTGCCAGCAGTATGGCGGACGGGAGGTGGTACAATGAGCAGTTCTTC.

DNA of the CDR3: TGCAGTGCTAGAGGTCGGGGTGAAAAACTGTTTTTT. Amino acids: CSARGRGEKLFF. This rearrangement joins TRBV20-1 to TRBJ1-4; D is ambiguous. This CDR3 region has 12 residues. Trimming removed 1 base at V and 7 bases at J, with 7 bases between. Germline CDR1 and CDR2: DFQATT and SNEGSKA (reference sequence).